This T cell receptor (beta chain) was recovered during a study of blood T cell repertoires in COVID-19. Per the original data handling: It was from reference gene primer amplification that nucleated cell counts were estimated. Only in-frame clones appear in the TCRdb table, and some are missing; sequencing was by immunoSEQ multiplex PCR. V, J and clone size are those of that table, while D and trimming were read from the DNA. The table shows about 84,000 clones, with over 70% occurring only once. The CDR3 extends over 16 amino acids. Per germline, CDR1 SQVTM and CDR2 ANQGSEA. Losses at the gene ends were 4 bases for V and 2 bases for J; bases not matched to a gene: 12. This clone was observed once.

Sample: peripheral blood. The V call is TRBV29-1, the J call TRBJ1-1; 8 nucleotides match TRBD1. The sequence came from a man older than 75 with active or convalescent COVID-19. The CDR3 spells CSVGRTGMGGNTEAFF. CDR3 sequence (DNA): TGCAGCGTTGGTAGGACAGGGATGGGAGGTAACACTGAAGCTTTCTTT.